This T cell receptor beta chain was documented in a study of cytomegalovirus exposure and HLA in healthy donors. On this clone itself: Antigen unknown.

From germline, CDR1 is SGHRS and CDR2 YFSETQ. V was trimmed by 3 bases and J by 10 bases, leaving 19 bases between them. There are 14 residues in the CDR3. Use of 60 Vbeta and 13 Jbeta primers characterized the PCR. The repertoire was sequenced with immunoSEQ multiplex PCR; TCRdb's copy has only in-frame clones and lacks some. This table holds roughly 100,000 clones, about 70% found once. Study outcomes and limitations: Later genetic work tied a missense DCLRE1C variant to beta-chain V and J trimming.

This sequence originates from a man aged 50-59 years in good health and CMV-seropositive. Specimen: PBMCs. The rearrangement joins TRBV5-1 to TRBJ1-1, with a weak D call TRBD1 (6 bases). The CDR3 sequence is CASSWGGTAGGAFF. CDR3 DNA sequence: TGCGCCAGCAGCTGGGGGGGCACCGCGGGCGGAGCTTTCTTT.